The sequence of this T cell receptor (beta chain) was determined in a study of breast tumors, draining lymph nodes, adjacent tissues. Study observations and caveats: Most tumor T cells seemingly derive from lymph node, then expand in tumor. Tumor TCR diversity was below lymph nodes but above nontumor tissue.

One entry per CDR3 protein results from TCRdb running MiXCR on the multiplex PCR reads. The repertoire consists of some 250,000 distinct CDR3 sequences, with less than 40% occurring once and the leading ten covering approximately 3.6%. Trimming shortened V by 7 bases and J by 0 bases, and 9 bases separated the two germline ends. CDR3 size: 14 residues. CDR1 and CDR2 from the germline V gene are SNHLY and FYNNEI. Breast cancer patients provided tissue from their axillary draining lymph nodes. This clonotype was counted at least ten times. Its antigen is unidentified. This receptor was obtained from a female donor with breast cancer. Some clones in this sample may be carry-over from other donors' samples. The chain joins TRBV2 to TRBJ2-2, with a tentative D call TRBD2 (6 bases). The specimen sequenced was axillary lymph node tissue. CDR3 loop: CASTGLTNTGELFF. CDR3 DNA: TGTGCCAGCACTGGACTAACGAACACCGGGGAGCTGTTTTTT.